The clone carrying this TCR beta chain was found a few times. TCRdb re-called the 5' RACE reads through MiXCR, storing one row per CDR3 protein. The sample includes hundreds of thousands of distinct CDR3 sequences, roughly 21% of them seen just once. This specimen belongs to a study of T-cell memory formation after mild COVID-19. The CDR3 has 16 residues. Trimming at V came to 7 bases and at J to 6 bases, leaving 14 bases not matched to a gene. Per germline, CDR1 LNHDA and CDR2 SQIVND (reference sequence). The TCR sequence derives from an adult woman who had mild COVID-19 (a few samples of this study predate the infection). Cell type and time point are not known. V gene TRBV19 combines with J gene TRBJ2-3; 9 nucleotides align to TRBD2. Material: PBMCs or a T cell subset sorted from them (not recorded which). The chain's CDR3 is CASTDSGGSLTDTQYF. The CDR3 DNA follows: TGTGCCAGTACGGATAGCGGGGGTTCCCTCACGGATACGCAGTATTTT.